The 21 T cell receptor beta chains below come from one sample, sequenced in a study of shared clonotypes between healthy human individuals (dated by TCRdb to 2019 to 2021). Library construction relied on the immunoSEQ multiplex PCR assay. TCRdb obtained this table from immuneACCESS and retained in-frame rearrangements with V and J assigned. These tables miss some clones; where compared with another copy, unresolved V genes account for less than half of the shortfall, and the remainder is unexplained. For this sample there are about 1.9 million clones; just under 95% appear just once. Together, the top ten hold 1.5% to 2% of the sample. CD8 naive samples were CD45RO-negative cells positively selected for CCR7, giving a CD45RA+CCR7+ population that excluded TemRA cells. The sequencing input was naive CD8+ T cells from PBMCs. This sample's cell subset or site label indicates: CD45RA+CCR7+. The receptors stem from a man aged 18-30 years in good health. Some clones in this sample may be carry-over from other donors' samples.

Turning to this clone: Other DNA sequences in the same sample also yield this CDR3. The chain carries TRBV27 and TRBJ2-1; D uncertain. The CDR3 extends over 13 amino acids. Trimming shortened V by 0 bases and J by 7 bases, and 7 bases separated the two germline ends. CDR1 is MNHEY, CDR2 SMNVEV, per germline (reference sequence). Here the CDR3 reads CASSLSRGNEQFF. The CDR3 region has the DNA TGTGCCAGCAGTTTATCACGAGGTAATGAGCAGTTCTTC.

In this sample, this clone turned up once. This chain uses TRBV27 with TRBJ2-3, with 8 positions matching TRBD1. This CDR3 is built from 13 residues. The J segment lost 8 bases and the V segment lost 2 bases, leaving 3 bases of the junction unmatched. Germline CDR1 is MNHEY and CDR2 is SMNVEV (reference sequence). DNA of the CDR3: TGTGCCAGCAGTTTACGGACAGGGCGTACGCAGTATTTT. It translates to CASSLRTGRTQYF.

This chain connects TRBV27 to TRBJ1-1, with D uncertain. Germline V gives CDR1 MNHEY, CDR2 SMNVEV (reference sequence). This CDR3 is 12 amino acids long. Trimming removed 7 bases at V and 4 bases at J, with 10 bases between. The CDR3 nucleotides are TGTGCCAGCATCGGGTTTCGCACTGAAGCTTTCTTT. Amino acids: CASIGFRTEAFF.

The rearrangement joins TRBV4-1 to TRBJ2-7; 7 nucleotides agree with TRBD1. Germline V gives CDR1 MGHRA, CDR2 YSYEKL. V lost 3 bases and J lost 0; bases outside the gene matches: 11. CDR3 size: 17 residues. CDR3 coding DNA: TGCGCCAGCAGCCACCACAACCGGGACAGAAGCTCCTACGAGCAGTACTTC. Protein sequence: CASSHHNRDRSSYEQYF.

The V call is TRBV2, the J call TRBJ2-4; D unresolved. CDR3 length: 17 amino acids. Germline CDR1 reads SNHLY; CDR2 reads FYNNEI. Trimming removed 0 bases at V and 1 base at J, with 13 bases between. The CDR3 sequence is CASSEAFAAEAKNIQYF. DNA of the CDR3: TGTGCCAGCAGTGAAGCGTTTGCGGCCGAGGCCAAAAACATTCAGTACTTC.

This rearrangement joins TRBV30 to TRBJ1-3, with D possibly being TRBD1 (6 bases). CDR3 length: 17 residues. Germline V CDR1 and CDR2: GTSNPN, SVGIG (reference sequence). Trimming removed 3 bases from V and 2 bases from J, with 20 bases in between. The CDR3 is CAWRKSGTLLPGNTIYF. For the CDR3, the DNA is TGTGCCTGGAGGAAATCCGGGACACTTCTCCCTGGAAACACCATATATTTT. Looking up the rest from reference TRBV30 and TRBJ1-3 gives the full variable domain: SQTIHQWPATLVQPVGSPLSLECTVEGTSNPNLYWYRQAAGRGLQLLFYSVGIGQISSEVPQNLSASRPQDRQFILSSKKLLLSDSGFYLCAWRKSGTLLPGNTIYFGEGSWLTVV.

The J gene is TRBJ2-2, the V gene TRBV30; 10 bases are shared with TRBD2. CDR3 length: 18 amino acids. Germline lookup yields CDR1 GTSNPN and CDR2 SVGIG (reference sequence). V shed 6 bases, J shed 7 bases, and the junction held 20 bases outside the gene matches. The CDR3 coding sequence is TGTGCCTGCAGAGGGGAAATAGCGGGAGGAACGATGCACGGGGAGCTGTTTTTT. The encoded protein is CACRGEIAGGTMHGELFF.

This clone was counted a single time. The chain is built from TRBV4-3 and TRBJ1-4; D might be TRBD1 (5 bases). The CDR3 is 16 amino acids. The germline V gene has CDR1 LGHNA and CDR2 YSLEER. V gave up 3 bases and J gave up 8 bases, with 19 bases separating them. CDR3 sequence (DNA): TGCGCCAGCAGCCAGACCCGCAGGGATTCGAGAGAAAAACTGTTTTTT. It codes for CASSQTRRDSREKLFF.

The chain uses TRBV13 and TRBJ2-2; no clear D gene. Germline V gives CDR1 PRHDT, CDR2 FYEKMQ (reference sequence). CDR3 size: 14 residues. The germline V and J ends were trimmed by 3 bases and 1 base, with 6 bases remaining between them. CDR3 in DNA: TGTGCCAGCAGCTTTTTGGGGAACACCGGGGAGCTGTTTTTT. Its protein is CASSFLGNTGELFF.

CDR3 in amino acids: CASSPGTSLSYEQYF. CDR3 nucleotides: TGTGCCAGCAGCCCTGGGACAAGCCTCTCCTACGAGCAGTACTTC. This chain connects TRBV7-6 to TRBJ2-7, with D possibly being TRBD1 (6 bases). Deletions cut 5 bases from V and 0 bases from J, with 14 bases between. CDR1 is SGHVS and CDR2 is FNYEAQ in the germline V gene. The CDR3 runs to 15 residues.

The V and J genes are TRBV10-2 and TRBJ2-7; no definite D call. The V end lost 10 bases, the J end lost 4 bases, and 20 bases lay between the germline ends. Germline-derived CDR1 and CDR2 are WSHSY and SAAADI. CDR3 length: 14 residues. The CDR3, as DNA: TGCGCCACTTTCCGCGCGCAGGACCTATACGAGCAGTACTTC. This encodes CATFRAQDLYEQYF.

V gene TRBV27 combines with J gene TRBJ2-1; either TRBD1 or TRBD2 may supply D (6 bases each). This CDR3 is built from 16 residues. Germline values: CDR1 MNHEY, CDR2 SMNVEV (reference sequence). The V and J ends lost 2 bases and 2 bases respectively, with 13 bases between them. The CDR3 is CASSLEAGHPYNEQFF. The CDR3 DNA reads TGTGCCAGCAGTTTAGAGGCGGGACACCCCTACAATGAGCAGTTCTTC.

The chain uses TRBV14 and TRBJ2-4; maybe TRBD2 (6 bases). Germline CDR1 SGHDN, CDR2 FVKESK. V lost 1 base and J lost 3, with 13 bases in between. This CDR3 region has 16 residues. The CDR3 region has the DNA TGTGCCAGCAGCCAAGTAGCGGATGAGGGCAAAAACATTCAGTACTTC. It translates to CASSQVADEGKNIQYF. Combining the CDR3 with reference TRBV14 and TRBJ2-4 gives the whole variable domain EAGVTQFPSHSVIEKGQTVTLRCDPISGHDNLYWYRRVMGKEIKFLLHFVKESKQDESGMPNNRFLAERTGGTYSTLKVQPAELEDSGVYFCASSQVADEGKNIQYFGAGTRLSVL.

This rearrangement joins TRBV4-3 to TRBJ2-7, with TRBD1 matching over 8 bases. Germline V gene data show CDR1 as LGHNA and CDR2 as YSLEER. J gave up 5 bases and V 1 base, and 7 bases lay outside the gene matches. CDR3 length: 15 amino acids. The CDR3 here is CASSQGTGSRDEQYF. In DNA form, the CDR3 reads TGCGCCAGCAGCCAAGGGACAGGGTCCAGGGACGAGCAGTACTTC.

The chain carries TRBV7-9 and TRBJ1-3; D possibly corresponds to TRBD1 (6 bases). Germline loops: CDR1 SEHNR, CDR2 FQNEAQ (reference sequence). Trimming removed 4 bases from V and 2 bases from J, with 12 bases in between. This CDR3 is 15 amino acids long. The CDR3 DNA sequence: TGTGCCAGCAGCTCCTCGGGACAACCTGGAAACACCATATATTTT. This codes for CASSSSGQPGNTIYF.

The chain uses TRBV11-2 and TRBJ2-5, with D unclear. Trimming left V 0 bases short and J 5 bases short, with 10 bases between. The CDR3 is made up of 14 amino acids. CDR1 is SGHAT, CDR2 FQNNGV, per germline. Here the CDR3 reads CASSLDVYLETQYF. Here the CDR3 DNA reads TGTGCCAGCAGCTTAGATGTCTATCTGGAGACCCAGTACTTC.

V is TRBV27 and J is TRBJ2-7; 8 bases agree with TRBD2. V lost 6 bases to trimming and J lost 5 bases; unmatched junction nucleotides: 9. The CDR3 is 14 amino acids. Germline CDR1 reads MNHEY; CDR2 reads SMNVEV (reference sequence). The CDR3 loop reads CASSSSGSRDEQYF. CDR3 coding DNA: TGTGCCAGCAGCTCCAGCGGGAGTCGGGACGAGCAGTACTTC.

The chain employs TRBV27 and TRBJ2-1, with D possibly TRBD2 on 5 matching bases. V was pared by 5 bases and J by 7 bases, with 27 bases between. Looked up from germline, CDR1 is MNHEY and CDR2 is SMNVEV (reference sequence). The CDR3 is 18 residues long. The CDR3 region has the DNA TGTGCCAGCAGTACCCAAGGGCGTTTCGGGCCCCGGGGAAATGAGCAGTTCTTC. Its translation: CASSTQGRFGPRGNEQFF.

This chain joins TRBV11-2 and TRBJ1-5; possibly TRBD1 for D (5 bases). With 2 bases removed from V and 4 bases from J, the gap between germline ends came to 15 bases. From germline, CDR1 is SGHAT and CDR2 FQNNGV. The CDR3 is 16 residues long. CDR3 bases: TGTGCCAGCAGCTTATTCGCCAGGGACCCTAATCAGCCCCAGCATTTT. Translated, it gives CASSLFARDPNQPQHF. The entire variable domain, with the rest obtained from reference TRBV11-2 and TRBJ1-5, is as follows: EAGVAQSPRYKIIEKRQSVAFWCNPISGHATLYWYQQILGQGPKLLIQFQNNGVVDDSQLPKDRFSAERLKGVDSTLKIQPAKLEDSAVYLCASSLFARDPNQPQHFGDGTRLSIL.

The count of this clone is one. The chain joins TRBV28 to TRBJ2-7, with 8 bases aligning to TRBD1. This CDR3 region has 14 residues. Germline trimming cut 8 bases from V and 2 bases from J; bases unmatched to any gene: 8. Germline CDR1 reads MDHEN; CDR2 reads SYDVKM. This CDR3 is CASGDRGLTYEQYF. CDR3 coding DNA: TGTGCCAGCGGTGACAGGGGCCTTACCTACGAGCAGTACTTC.

The chain has TRBV7-2 and TRBJ1-4, with 9 positions matching TRBD1. The CDR3 has 12 residues. CDR1 is SGHTA and CDR2 is FQGNSA in the germline V gene. The V segment lost 5 bases and the J segment 12 bases; nucleotides outside the gene matches: 4. DNA for the CDR3: TGTGCCAGCAGCCCCCGACAGGGGGAACTGTTTTTT. Translating it yields CASSPRQGELFF.